The sequence of this T cell receptor beta chain was determined in a study of blood T cell repertoires in COVID-19. About the research overall: Samples taken during acute and convalescent COVID-19 were collected in the United States, Italy and Spain. PBMCs, B-cell-depleted T cells, or T cells provided the cDNA or gDNA that made up the material.

The CDR3 covers 15 residues. Trimming removed 4 bases from V and 7 bases from J; junction bases left unmatched: 4. Germline loops: CDR1 WNHNN, CDR2 SYGVQD (reference sequence). Per the study methods: Nucleated cell number was recorded as an estimate derived from reference gene primer amplification. Libraries were prepared by immunoSEQ multiplex PCR; TCRdb keeps only in-frame clonotypes and omits some of them. From that table come the V and J calls and clone size; the DNA was used to work out D and trimming. Among more than 150,000 clones listed, approximately 90% were seen once. The sequencing input was peripheral blood. The TCR was taken from a woman aged 18-29 years who had recovered from COVID-19. This rearrangement joins TRBV10-1 to TRBJ1-6, with TRBD1 matching 10 bases. CDR3: CASSADRGRNSPLHF. For the CDR3, the DNA is TGCGCCAGCAGTGCCGACAGGGGGCGAAATTCACCCCTCCACTTT.